These T cell receptor beta chains were read from a single sample in a study of cytomegalovirus exposure and HLA in healthy donors. TCRdb's copy holds only in-frame clones and misses some; the assay was immunoSEQ multiplex PCR. The sample carries under 80,000 clones, about 71% recorded once. Input material: PBMCs. These receptors came from a woman between 35 and 50 years old in good health and CMV-seronegative. CDR3s include the opening cysteine and the closing phenylalanine or tryptophan. The D gene is left open where the match is weak. Rows may omit the clone size; those that give it use once, few, many or a size class.

TRBV7-9	-	-	TRBJ2-5	CASSFRLGLQETQYF	TGTGCCAGCAGCTTCCGGCTAGGACTACAAGAGACCCAGTACTTC
TRBV30	-	-	TRBJ2-5	CAWSATGTLALGQYF	TGTGCCTGGAGTGCGACCGGGACACTCGCCCTTGGGCAGTACTTC
TRBV15	TRBD1	-	TRBJ1-2	CATSRRTGARGYTF	TGTGCCACCAGCAGGCGGACAGGGGCTCGTGGCTACACCTTC
TRBV28	TRBD1	-	TRBJ1-6	CASFRGRDSPLHF	TGTGCCAGCTTCAGGGGGCGTGATTCACCCCTCCACTTT
TRBV9	-	-	TRBJ2-1	CASSVAVWRDRYNEQFF	TGTGCCAGCAGCGTAGCGGTCTGGCGGGATAGGTACAATGAGCAGTTCTTC
TRBV5-6	-	-	TRBJ2-7	CASSFGQQYEQYF	TGTGCCAGCAGCTTCGGACAGCAATACGAGCAGTACTTC
TRBV2	-	few	TRBJ1-3	CASSEGAAGNTIYF	TGTGCCAGCAGTGAGGGGGCGGCTGGAAACACCATATATTTT
TRBV16	-	-	TRBJ1-1	CASSQGRGTEAFF	TGTGCCAGCAGCCAAGGCAGGGGAACTGAAGCTTTCTTT
TRBV28	-	few	TRBJ1-4	CASRMGGADEKLFF	TGTGCCAGCAGAATGGGGGGGGCGGATGAAAAACTGTTTTTT
TRBV30	-	-	TRBJ2-5	CAWSTGSREYQETQYF	TGTGCCTGGAGTACCGGGAGTCGGGAATACCAAGAGACCCAGTACTTC
TRBV4-1	TRBD1	few	TRBJ2-1	CASSQDPGQGAWNEQFF	TGCGCCAGCAGCCAAGACCCGGGACAGGGGGCATGGAATGAGCAGTTCTTC
TRBV6-5	-	-	TRBJ2-2	CASSYGLLGELFF	TGTGCCAGCAGTTACGGGCTACTCGGGGAGCTGTTTTTT
TRBV18	-	-	TRBJ2-7	CASSPSRTLYEQYF	TGTGCCAGCTCACCGAGTCGGACATTGTACGAGCAGTACTTC
TRBV9	TRBD2	once	TRBJ2-4	CASSVGLAGLAKNIQYF	TGTGCCAGCAGCGTAGGACTAGCGGGACTAGCCAAAAACATTCAGTACTTC
TRBV10-1	TRBD1	-	TRBJ1-2	CASSERQGAGGYTF	TGCGCCAGCAGTGAGAGACAGGGGGCTGGCGGCTACACCTTC
TRBV18	-	-	TRBJ2-5	CASSPTQKETQYF	TGTGCCAGCTCACCGACACAAAAGGAGACCCAGTACTTC
TRBV5-5	TRBD2	-	TRBJ2-1	CASSLGTSVPKQFF	TGTGCCAGCAGTTTGGGGACTAGCGTACCAAAGCAGTTCTTC
TRBV28	TRBD2	once	TRBJ2-1	CASSSPASGVLNEQFF	TGTGCCAGCAGTTCCCCCGCTAGCGGGGTACTCAATGAGCAGTTCTTC
TRBV7-9	TRBD1	-	TRBJ2-7	CASSFDTGGFDEQYF	TGTGCCAGCAGCTTTGACACAGGGGGGTTCGACGAGCAGTACTTC
TRBV19	-	-	TRBJ2-5	CASSPDREETQYF	TGTGCCAGTAGCCCTGACAGAGAAGAGACCCAGTACTTC
TRBV21-1	-	-	TRBJ1-2	CASSFRHGYTF	TGTGCCAGCAGCTTCCGACACGGCTACACCTTC
TRBV4-1	-	-	TRBJ1-1	CASSQLANTEAFF	TGCGCCAGCAGCCAATTGGCGAACACTGAAGCTTTCTTT
TRBV9	TRBD2	-	TRBJ2-1	CASSFSPSGGAGKQFF	TGTGCCAGCAGCTTTAGTCCCAGCGGGGGGGCAGGAAAGCAGTTCTTC
TRBV29-1	-	-	TRBJ2-3	CSAGTDTQYF	TGCAGCGCAGGAACAGATACGCAGTATTTT
TRBV30	-	-	TRBJ2-7	CAWKNGGEQYF	TGTGCCTGGAAAAATGGGGGGGAGCAGTACTTC
TRBV7-6	TRBD1	-	TRBJ2-5	CASSLMDRRTGETQYF	TGTGCCAGCAGCTTAATGGACAGGAGGACAGGGGAGACCCAGTACTTC
TRBV5-6	-	-	TRBJ2-7	CASSLGRHYEQYF	TGTGCCAGCAGCTTAGGCAGACATTACGAGCAGTACTTC
TRBV5-3	-	-	TRBJ1-2	CARSPTGHGQTNYGYTF	TGTGCCAGAAGTCCAACCGGCCACGGACAGACAAACTATGGCTACACCTTC
TRBV11-2	-	few	TRBJ1-4	CASSFGERVGEKLFF	TGTGCCAGCAGCTTTGGAGAGCGGGTGGGAGAAAAACTGTTTTTT
TRBV28	-	-	TRBJ1-1	CATRDMNTEAFF	TGTGCCACCAGGGACATGAACACTGAAGCTTTCTTT
TRBV5-1	-	-	TRBJ1-4	CASSPQGTNEKLFF	TGCGCCAGCAGCCCACAGGGAACTAATGAAAAACTGTTTTTT
TRBV27	-	-	TRBJ1-1	CASSLQMNTEAFF	TGTGCCAGCAGTTTGCAGATGAACACTGAAGCTTTCTTT
TRBV4-2	TRBD2	once	TRBJ2-3	CASSQDLPASGSYDTQYF	TGTGCCAGCAGCCAAGATCTTCCGGCTAGCGGGAGTTATGATACGCAGTATTTT
TRBV30	-	-	TRBJ2-1	CAWRGGAREQFF	TGTGCCTGGAGGGGGGGGGCGAGGGAGCAGTTCTTC
TRBV9	-	-	TRBJ1-4	CASSVGRGGEKLFF	TGTGCCAGCAGCGTAGGGAGGGGTGGTGAAAAACTGTTTTTT
TRBV5-1	-	-	TRBJ2-6	CASSLGSNRVSGANVLTF	TGCGCCAGCAGCTTGGGATCCAACAGGGTCTCTGGGGCCAACGTCCTGACTTTC
TRBV6-4	TRBD1	-	TRBJ2-3	CASSDSQGADTQYF	TGTGCCAGCAGTGACTCACAGGGGGCAGATACGCAGTATTTT
TRBV5-1	TRBD1	-	TRBJ1-1	CASSLGQGATTEAFF	TGCGCCAGCAGCTTGGGGCAGGGGGCGACCACTGAAGCTTTCTTT
TRBV5-4	-	-	TRBJ1-4	CASSPGGAVEPTNEKLFF	TGTGCCAGCAGCCCCGGCGGTGCTGTGGAGCCAACTAATGAAAAACTGTTTTTT
TRBV5-4	TRBD1	-	TRBJ2-7	CASSPPGQKVLGAYEQYF	TGTGCCAGCAGCCCACCGGGACAGAAGGTCCTGGGGGCGTACGAGCAGTACTTC
TRBV5-1	-	-	TRBJ1-6	CASSWTASSYNSPLHF	TGCGCCAGCAGTTGGACAGCTAGCTCCTATAATTCACCCCTCCACTTT
TRBV5-1	-	-	TRBJ1-5	CASSSDGIQSQPQHF	TGCGCCAGCAGCTCGGACGGGATACAAAGTCAGCCCCAGCATTTT
TRBV7-9	TRBD2	-	TRBJ2-7	CASSFPVGGSFDEQYF	TGTGCCAGCAGCTTTCCCGTTGGCGGGAGTTTCGACGAGCAGTACTTC
TRBV7-2	TRBD2	-	TRBJ2-7	CASSKTSGGYEQYF	TGTGCCAGCAGTAAGACTAGCGGGGGTTACGAGCAGTACTTC
TRBV7-3	-	-	TRBJ2-3	CATSLGRDTDTQYF	TGTGCCACCTCATTAGGCAGGGACACAGATACGCAGTATTTT
TRBV28	TRBD1	-	TRBJ1-1	CASRSEQGASEAFF	TGTGCCAGCAGGTCTGAACAGGGGGCTAGTGAAGCTTTCTTT
TRBV15	-	-	TRBJ2-2	CATSSAHGRSTGELFF	TGTGCCACCAGCAGTGCCCACGGGAGATCGACCGGGGAGCTGTTTTTT
TRBV5-8	-	-	TRBJ2-7	CASSLALGREQYF	TGTGCCAGCAGCTTGGCACTTGGTCGCGAGCAGTACTTC
TRBV27	TRBD2	-	TRBJ2-5	CASSSAGTGGWETQYF	TGTGCCAGCAGTTCTGCCGGGACGGGAGGGTGGGAGACCCAGTACTTC
TRBV27	-	few	TRBJ2-7	CASSRLKEGWEQYF	TGTGCCAGCAGTCGACTAAAGGAGGGATGGGAGCAGTACTTC
TRBV9	TRBD2	-	TRBJ2-1	CASSVVGTNYNEQFF	TGTGCCAGCAGCGTAGTCGGGACTAACTACAATGAGCAGTTCTTC